This TCR beta chain is drawn from a study of blood T cell repertoires in COVID-19. This clone was seen only once. TCRdb's table, derived via immunoSEQ multiplex PCR, lists solely in-frame clones and lacks some. Here the sample spans 130,000 to 150,000 clones, 75% to 90% being singletons. CDR3 length: 14 amino acids. Per the germline V gene, CDR1 is MNHEY and CDR2 is SVGAGI. V gave up 5 bases and J gave up 4 bases, with 14 bases separating them. Sequencing input: PBMCs or T cells enriched from blood (not recorded which). The chain joins TRBV6-5 to TRBJ1-2; D gene unclear. The sequence was obtained from a man in his 60s who had recovered from COVID-19. The CDR3 DNA follows: TGTGCCAGCAGTCATACCTACGAATCCTATGGCTACACCTTC. Encoded protein: CASSHTYESYGYTF.